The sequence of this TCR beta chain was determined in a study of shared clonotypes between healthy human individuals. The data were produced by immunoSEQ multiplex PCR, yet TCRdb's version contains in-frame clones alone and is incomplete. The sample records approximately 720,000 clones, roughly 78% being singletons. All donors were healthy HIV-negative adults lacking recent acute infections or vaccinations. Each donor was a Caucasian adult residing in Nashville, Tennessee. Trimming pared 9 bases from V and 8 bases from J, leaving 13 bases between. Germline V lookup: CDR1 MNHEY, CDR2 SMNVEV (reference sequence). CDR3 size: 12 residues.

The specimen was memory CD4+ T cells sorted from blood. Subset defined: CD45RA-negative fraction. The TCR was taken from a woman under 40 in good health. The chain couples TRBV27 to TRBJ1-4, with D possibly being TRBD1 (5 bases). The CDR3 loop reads CASRGRSEKLFF. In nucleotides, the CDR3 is TGTGCCAGTAGGGGTCGCAGCGAAAAACTGTTTTTT.